The next 21 T cell receptor beta chains were all read from a single sample in a study of T-cell reconstitution after alpha-beta-depleted transplantation in children (dated by TCRdb to 2015 to 2016). The library was obtained by PCR. Sequencing relied on an Illumina HiSeq 2500. Molecular barcoding was employed in the preparation of TCR libraries, with unique molecular identifiers being used to normalize TCRbeta repertoire quantification. The public sequencing data were trimmed at Q25 with fastp and processed into clonotypes with MiXCR by TCRdb, which kept only in-frame beta chains. When rows share a CDR3 protein, they turn into one entry using the most common DNA and genes. The sample has some 200,000 distinct CDR3 sequences on record, approximately 14% of them singletons. The ten largest make up roughly 13% of the sample. The sequencing used PBMCs from the stem cell graft donor, collected from the stem cell graft. The receptors shown here come from a human donor who donated a stem cell graft to a child with acute lymphoblastic leukemia.

This clonotype was counted many times. The V and J genes are TRBV5-1 and TRBJ2-7, with D possibly TRBD2 on 5 matching bases. The germline gives CDR1 SGHRS, CDR2 YFSETQ. The CDR3 covers 13 residues. V lost 2 bases, J lost 4 bases, and 10 bases lay in between. The CDR3 DNA follows: TGCGCCAGCAGCTTTACGGGATCTTACGAGCAGTACTTC. It is translated as CASSFTGSYEQYF.

With respect to this clonotype: A read error may explain this, as a much larger clone is one base away. V is TRBV3-1 and J is TRBJ2-3, with D perhaps matching TRBD1 or TRBD2 (5 bases each). CDR3 length equals 14 residues. Germline values: CDR1 LGHDT, CDR2 YNNKEL (reference sequence). CDR3 sequence reads: CASSRSDSTDTHYF. The DNA of the CDR3 is TGTGCCAGCAGCCGTAGCGACAGCACAGATACGCACTATTTT.

V usage is TRBV2 and J usage is TRBJ2-3, with D unresolved. The CDR3 is 14 residues long. CDR1 is SNHLY, CDR2 FYNNEI, per germline. Trimming took 3 bases from V and 2 from J, leaving 9 bases between them. Here the CDR3 reads CASSDGVNTDTQYF. Written as DNA, the CDR3 is TGTGCCAGCAGTGATGGGGTAAACACAGATACGCAGTATTTT.

This clonotype was seen more than once but under ten times. V is TRBV20-1 and J is TRBJ2-7; TRBD2 aligns across 8 bases. The CDR3 sequence is 15 residues long. With 5 bases clipped from V and 2 bases from J, the junction kept 11 bases outside the gene matches. Germline loops: CDR1 DFQATT, CDR2 SNEGSKA (reference sequence). This CDR3 reads CSARNGTRWPYEQYF. Here the CDR3 DNA reads TGCAGTGCTCGGAATGGGACTAGATGGCCCTACGAGCAGTACTTC.

Here the CDR3 DNA reads TGTGCCAGCTCACCAGAGAGCGTTGGCAATCAGCCCCAGCATTTT. Amino acids: CASSPESVGNQPQHF. V usage is TRBV18 and J usage is TRBJ1-5; D is undetermined. Germline V gives CDR1 KGHSH, CDR2 LQKENI. The CDR3 is made up of 15 amino acids. Trimming removed 2 bases from V and 2 bases from J, with 10 bases in between.

This clonotype occurred once. A much larger clone differs by one base, so this may be a read error. The chain carries TRBV5-1 and TRBJ2-5; D possibly corresponds to TRBD2 (5 bases). The length of the CDR3 is 12 residues. Germline CDR1 is SGHRS and CDR2 is YFSETQ. For the CDR3, the DNA is TGCGCCAGCAGTCGGAGGACCGAGAGCCAGTACTTC. This codes for CASSRRTESQYF.

The V gene is TRBV7-8, the J gene TRBJ2-1, with 7 bases identical to TRBD1. CDR1 is SGHVS, CDR2 FQNEAQ, per germline. This CDR3 contains 19 residues. V lost 4 bases and J lost 0; bases outside the gene matches: 15. CDR3 residues: CASSSIKQGKRSSYNEQFF. CDR3 nucleotides: TGTGCCAGCAGCTCAATAAAACAGGGGAAGAGAAGCTCCTACAATGAGCAGTTCTTC.

This clonotype was seen at least ten times. The rearrangement joins TRBV27 to TRBJ2-1, with 9 nucleotides matching TRBD1. CDR1 MNHEY and CDR2 SMNVEV come from the germline V gene (reference sequence). The CDR3 is 14 amino acids. Trimming removed 5 bases from V and 6 bases from J; junction bases left unmatched: 5. CDR3 protein: CASSHRGRLNEQFF. CDR3 coding DNA: TGTGCCAGCAGTCACAGGGGGCGTCTCAATGAGCAGTTCTTC.

In the case of this clonotype: Being one base from a much bigger clone, this may be a read error. J is TRBJ2-7 and V is TRBV6-1; possible D gene TRBD1, 5 bases. The CDR3 totals 13 residues. Per the germline V gene, CDR1 is MNHNS and CDR2 is SASEGT. Trimming removed 6 bases at V and 5 bases at J, with 14 bases between. The CDR3 DNA sequence: TGTGCCAGCAGAGCGACAGCAGCCCACGAGCAGTACTTC. Translating it yields CASRATAAHEQYF.

This clonotype was counted ten times or more. The chain joins TRBV5-1 to TRBJ2-1; the D is unclear. Trimming stripped 0 bases from V and 9 bases from J, with 7 bases between. The CDR3 runs to 12 residues. In germline, CDR1 is SGHRS, CDR2 YFSETQ. The CDR3: CASSLDLSEQFF. CDR3 coding DNA: TGCGCCAGCAGCTTGGATTTATCTGAGCAGTTCTTC.

In this sample, this clonotype turned up many times. J is TRBJ2-3 and V is TRBV7-9, with 10 bases lining up with TRBD2. Losses at the gene ends were 5 bases for V and 3 bases for J; bases not matched to a gene: 5. CDR1 and CDR2 from the germline V gene are SEHNR and FQNEAQ (reference sequence). CDR3 length equals 15 residues. The CDR3 loop reads CASSTGLAETDTQYF. The CDR3 nucleotides read TGTGCCAGCAGCACTGGACTAGCGGAAACAGATACGCAGTATTTT.

The chain is built from TRBV5-4 and TRBJ2-1; the match to TRBD2 covers 7 bases. CDR3 length equals 17 residues. The ends lost 3 bases at V and 3 bases at J; junction bases unmatched: 12. Germline loops: CDR1 SGHNT, CDR2 YYREEE (reference sequence). The CDR3 nucleotides read TGTGCCAGCAGCTCGGAACAGCGGGGCCGCCTCTACAATGAGCAGTTCTTC. This sequence encodes CASSSEQRGRLYNEQFF.

This rearrangement joins TRBV12-3 or TRBV12-4 to TRBJ2-7, with D unresolved. CDR3 length: 14 residues. Trimming removed 6 bases from V and 5 bases from J, with 17 bases in between. The CDR3 DNA is TGTGCCAGCAGCCCACAATCCTCCGGTCACGAGCAGTACTTC. This translates into CASSPQSSGHEQYF.

The chain couples TRBV10-1 to TRBJ2-7, with TRBD1 matching 9 bases. The CDR3 is made up of 13 amino acids. Trimming took 7 bases from V and 3 from J; bases not matched to a gene: 4. Germline values: CDR1 WNHNN, CDR2 SYGVQD (reference sequence). CDR3 bases: TGCGCCAGCAACCAGGACAGGGGCTACGAGCAGTACTTC. This translates into CASNQDRGYEQYF.

This clonotype has a handful of counts. The chain recombines TRBV7-9 with TRBJ2-5; 10 bases are a match to TRBD2. Germline V gives CDR1 SEHNR, CDR2 FQNEAQ (reference sequence). This CDR3 comprises 16 residues. V shed 4 bases and J 5 bases; nucleotides not matched to a gene: 10. DNA of the CDR3: TGTGCCAGCAGCTCGAACAGAGCGGGAGGGCCCGAGACCCAGTACTTC. Amino acid sequence: CASSSNRAGGPETQYF.

The genes are TRBV24-1 and TRBJ2-1; D is tentatively TRBD1 or TRBD2 (6 bases each). This CDR3 has 18 amino acids. Germline V CDR1 and CDR2: KGHDR, SFDVKD. V lost 0 bases to trimming and J lost 1 base, with 15 bases between them. The CDR3 nucleotides are TGTGCCACCAGTGATTTGCAAATAGGGGGGACTTCCTACAATGAGCAGTTCTTC. Translated: CATSDLQIGGTSYNEQFF.

This clonotype was observed many times. The chain combines TRBV5-6 with TRBJ2-1; 11 nucleotides line up with TRBD2. The CDR3 totals 16 residues. Germline V lookup: CDR1 SGHDT, CDR2 YYEEEE. V lost 3 bases and J lost 8; bases outside the gene matches: 10. CDR3 nucleotide sequence: TGTGCCAGCAGCTCGATACTAGCGGGGGTCTCGCATGAGCAGTTCTTC. This codes for CASSSILAGVSHEQFF. Looking up the rest from reference TRBV5-6 and TRBJ2-1 gives the full variable domain: DAGVTQSPTHLIKTRGQQVTLRCSPKSGHDTVSWYQQALGQGPQFIFQYYEEEERQRGNFPDRFSGHQFPNYSSELNVNALLLGDSALYLCASSSILAGVSHEQFFGPGTRLTVL.

This clonotype was found many times. The gene calls are TRBV19 and TRBJ1-4; TRBD1 matches at 10 bases. The CDR3 spans 16 residues. The germline V gene encodes CDR1 LNHDA and CDR2 SQIVND (reference sequence). V was clipped by 7 bases and J by 1 base; unmatched bases: 6. The CDR3: CASTRDRGGTNEKLFF. CDR3 DNA sequence: TGTGCCAGTACTCGGGACAGGGGTGGAACTAATGAAAAACTGTTTTTT. Full variable domain (missing parts from reference TRBV19 and TRBJ1-4): DGGITQSPKYLFRKEGQNVTLSCEQNLNHDAMYWYRQDPGQGLRLIYYSQIVNDFQKGDIAEGYSVSREKKESFPLTVTSAQKNPTAFYLCASTRDRGGTNEKLFFGSGTQLSVL.

In this sample, this clonotype turned up a few times. The V and J genes are TRBV20-1 and TRBJ2-1; TRBD1 agrees at 10 bases. This CDR3 has 19 amino acids. In germline, CDR1 is DFQATT, CDR2 SNEGSKA (reference sequence). Trimming cost V 3 bases and J 6 bases; bases outside gene matches: 20. CDR3 region: CSASLLPAWTGGSGNEQFF. CDR3 DNA: TGCAGTGCTAGCCTCCTCCCTGCTTGGACAGGGGGGTCTGGCAATGAGCAGTTCTTC.

The table lists this clonotype with many counts. This chain uses TRBV7-8 with TRBJ2-3; 7 bases are a match to TRBD2. CDR1 SGHVS and CDR2 FQNEAQ come from the germline V gene. The junction had 20 bases not matched to a gene; V was cut back by 8 bases and J by 6 bases. The CDR3 extends over 17 amino acids. In DNA, the CDR3 is TGTGCCAGCCTGACCAATCGATGGGGAGGGCCCTTGGATACGCAGTATTTT. Residues: CASLTNRWGGPLDTQYF.

This clonotype occurred once. The rearrangement uses TRBV7-8 and TRBJ2-3; 8 nucleotides line up with TRBD2. This CDR3 is 16 amino acids long. Losses at the gene ends were 6 bases for V and 0 bases for J; bases not matched to a gene: 8. CDR1 SGHVS and CDR2 FQNEAQ come from the germline V gene. The DNA of the CDR3 is TGTGCCAGCAGACGTATAGCGGGGTCCAGCACAGATACGCAGTATTTT. Protein: CASRRIAGSSTDTQYF. Filled out from reference TRBV7-8 and TRBJ2-3, the complete variable domain reads GAGVSQSPRYKVAKRGQDVALRCDPISGHVSLFWYQQALGQGPEFLTYFQNEAQLDKSGLPSDRFFAERPEGSVSTLKIQRTQQEDSAVYLCASRRIAGSSTDTQYFGPGTRLTVL.